These 22 T cell receptor beta chains share one sample of origin, sequenced in a study of blood T cell repertoires in COVID-19. The protocol was immunoSEQ multiplex PCR, while the TCRdb copy is restricted to in-frame clones and leaves out a portion. The repertoire has 250,000 or so clones, 86% of them found once; the top ten carry 3%. The sequenced material came from peripheral blood. The receptors shown here come from a woman in her twenties or thirties with active or convalescent COVID-19.

This chain uses TRBV4-1 with TRBJ1-4; 9 positions agree with TRBD1. Trimming cost V 4 bases and J 8 bases; bases outside gene matches: 8. The germline CDR1 and CDR2 sequences are MGHRA and YSYEKL. There are 15 residues in the CDR3. Here the CDR3 DNA reads TGCGCCAGCAGCCGAGCGGACAGGGGTCGGGAAAAACTGTTTTTT. Translated, it gives CASSRADRGREKLFF.

This chain connects TRBV7-9 to TRBJ1-4; 10 bases agree with TRBD1. Germline lookup yields CDR1 SEHNR and CDR2 FQNEAQ (reference sequence). V shed 4 bases, J shed 7 bases, and the junction held 3 bases outside the gene matches. The CDR3 length is 14 residues. For the CDR3, the DNA is TGTGCCAGCAGCTCGGGACAGGGGACTGAAAAACTGTTTTTT. It is translated as CASSSGQGTEKLFF.

The V gene is TRBV5-6, the J gene TRBJ1-4; 8 bases align to TRBD1. This CDR3 is built from 15 residues. CDR1 is SGHDT and CDR2 is YYEEEE in the germline V gene. V gave up 5 bases and J gave up 7 bases; unmatched junction bases: 10. The CDR3 DNA is TGTGCCAGCAGTTCTTTACAGGGGGAGGGTGAAAAACTGTTTTTT. This codes for CASSSLQGEGEKLFF.

The V gene is TRBV5-5, the J gene TRBJ2-7; 11 bases fit TRBD1. The CDR3 is made up of 15 amino acids. In germline, CDR1 is SGHKS, CDR2 YYEKEE (reference sequence). The ends lost 4 bases at V and 5 bases at J; junction bases unmatched: 8. The CDR3 protein is CASSLLGTGGHEQYF. The DNA for the CDR3 is TGTGCCAGCAGCCTTCTAGGGACAGGGGGACACGAGCAGTACTTC.

This chain joins TRBV6-5 and TRBJ1-5, with D tentatively TRBD1 (5 bases). Trimming took off 7 bases at V and 4 bases at J, with 11 bases between the two ends. Germline V gives CDR1 MNHEY, CDR2 SVGAGI. This CDR3 comprises 13 residues. In DNA form, the CDR3 reads TGTGCCAGCACCCCGGGGGGGAATCAGCCCCAGCATTTT. As protein: CASTPGGNQPQHF.

The chain has TRBV9 and TRBJ2-1; 7 bases match TRBD1. V trimming: 4 bases; J trimming: 8 bases; junction bases outside the gene matches: 12. Germline-derived CDR1 and CDR2 are SGDLS and YYNGEE. The CDR3 sequence is 15 residues long. CDR3 amino acids: CASSPPTGSRHEQFF. In nucleotides, the CDR3 is TGTGCCAGCAGCCCTCCGACAGGGAGTAGGCATGAGCAGTTCTTC. Supplemented by reference TRBV9 and TRBJ2-1, the full variable domain reads DSGVTQTPKHLITATGQRVTLRCSPRSGDLSVYWYQQSLDQGLQFLIQYYNGEERAKGNILERFSAQQFPDLHSELNLSSLELGDSALYFCASSPPTGSRHEQFFGPGTRLTVL.

The V gene is TRBV5-4, the J gene TRBJ1-2; 9 nucleotides agree with TRBD1. Germline values: CDR1 SGHNT, CDR2 YYREEE (reference sequence). The CDR3 runs to 14 residues. Germline trimming cut 4 bases from V and 8 bases from J; bases unmatched to any gene: 9. CDR3 sequence: CASSPKGTGWGYTF. CDR3 nucleotides: TGTGCCAGCAGCCCGAAGGGGACAGGGTGGGGCTACACCTTC.

This chain links TRBV28 with TRBJ2-7; possibly TRBD2 for D (5 bases). This CDR3 contains 12 residues. CDR1 and CDR2 (germline): MDHEN, SYDVKM. Deletions cut 5 bases from V and 0 bases from J, with 5 bases between. Written as DNA, the CDR3 is TGTGCCAGCAGTACTAGCTCCTACGAGCAGTACTTC. This translates into CASSTSSYEQYF. The full variable domain, completed using reference TRBV28 and TRBJ2-7, is DVKVTQSSRYLVKRTGEKVFLECVQDMDHENMFWYRQDPGLGLRLIYFSYDVKMKEKGDIPEGYSVSREKKERFSLILESASTNQTSMYLCASSTSSYEQYFGPGTRLTVT.

Here the CDR3 reads CASMGGPTDTQYF. DNA of the CDR3: TGTGCCAGCATGGGGGGGCCTACAGATACGCAGTATTTT. The J gene is TRBJ2-3, the V gene TRBV27; the D gene is possibly TRBD2 (7 bases). CDR3 length: 13 residues. Germline CDR1 is MNHEY and CDR2 is SMNVEV (reference sequence). V lost 7 bases and J 3 bases, leaving 11 bases between the germline ends.

The chain is built from TRBV6-2 or TRBV6-3 and TRBJ1-5; 7 bases agree with TRBD1. Trimming cost V 3 bases and J 7 bases; bases outside gene matches: 12. The CDR3 runs to 16 residues. Germline V gene lookup returns CDR1 MNHEY and CDR2 SVGEGT. The DNA of the CDR3 is TGTGCCAGCAGTTATCGGGAGACAGGGAATGAGCAGCCCCAGCATTTT. It yields the protein CASSYRETGNEQPQHF.

The rearrangement links TRBV21-1 to TRBJ1-2. TRBV21-1 is a pseudogene segment. This CDR3 has 15 amino acids. In nucleotides, the CDR3 is TGTGCCAGCAGCAAAGTTGAGTTCGTATCCTATGGCTACACCTTC. Residues: CASSKVEFVSYGYTF.

The rearrangement joins TRBV5-8 to TRBJ1-6; D uncertain. The germline V gene encodes CDR1 SGHTS and CDR2 YDEGEE. The CDR3 loop spans 14 amino acids. Trimming stripped 0 bases from V and 10 bases from J, with 11 bases between. The CDR3: CASSLEGDYSPLHF. In DNA form, the CDR3 reads TGTGCCAGCAGCTTGGAGGGCGACTACTCACCCCTCCACTTT.

The chain combines TRBV29-1 with TRBJ1-1, with D possibly matching TRBD1 (6 bases). V lost 3 bases and J lost 10, with 15 bases in between. Germline assignment: CDR1 SQVTM and CDR2 ANQGSEA. The CDR3 covers 12 residues. For the CDR3, the DNA is TGCAGCGTTGACAATACAGGGTTTGGAGCTTTCTTT. Its translation: CSVDNTGFGAFF.

The sample holds one count of this clone. The chain links TRBV5-1 to TRBJ2-7, with D perhaps matching TRBD1 (6 bases). The CDR3 is 15 amino acids. Germline-derived CDR1 and CDR2 are SGHRS and YFSETQ. V lost 2 bases, J lost 6 bases, and 18 bases lay in between. CDR3 in amino acids: CASSLAGQRRIEQYF. The CDR3 DNA reads as TGCGCCAGCAGCTTAGCTGGACAGAGGAGGATCGAGCAGTACTTC. The variable domain in full, completed from reference TRBV5-1 and TRBJ2-7, reads KAGVTQTPRYLIKTRGQQVTLSCSPISGHRSVSWYQQTPGQGLQFLFEYFSETQRNKGNFPGRFSGRQFSNSRSEMNVSTLELGDSALYLCASSLAGQRRIEQYFGPGTRLTVT.

This clone appeared a single time. CDR3 bases: TGTGCCAGCAGCGTAGTTGGGACAGGACCTTACGAGCAGTACTTC. Amino acids: CASSVVGTGPYEQYF. The rearrangement joins TRBV9 to TRBJ2-7; 8 nucleotides line up with TRBD1. The germline gives CDR1 SGDLS, CDR2 YYNGEE. With V trimmed by 0 bases and J by 4 bases, 6 bases remained unmatched. The CDR3 is 15 amino acids.

The rearrangement joins TRBV5-1 to TRBJ1-4, with D perhaps TRBD1 (5 bases). This CDR3 has 16 residues. Germline CDR1 and CDR2: SGHRS and YFSETQ. The V end lost 2 bases, the J end lost 2 bases, and 13 bases lay between the germline ends. This CDR3 reads CASSFGGIRTNEKLFF. DNA for the CDR3: TGCGCCAGCAGCTTTGGGGGGATAAGGACTAATGAAAAACTGTTTTTT. The full variable domain, in which reference TRBV5-1 and TRBJ1-4 provide the parts outside the CDR3, is KAGVTQTPRYLIKTRGQQVTLSCSPISGHRSVSWYQQTPGQGLQFLFEYFSETQRNKGNFPGRFSGRQFSNSRSEMNVSTLELGDSALYLCASSFGGIRTNEKLFFGSGTQLSVL.

V and J are TRBV5-1 and TRBJ2-3, with D maybe TRBD2 (5 bases). This CDR3 is 13 amino acids long. In germline, CDR1 is SGHRS, CDR2 YFSETQ. Trimming took off 1 base at V and 4 bases at J, with 7 bases between the two ends. Here the CDR3 reads CASSLFSADTQYF. CDR3 coding DNA: TGCGCCAGCAGCTTGTTTAGCGCAGATACGCAGTATTTT.

The V gene is TRBV7-2, the J gene TRBJ2-3; TRBD2 agrees at 9 bases. This CDR3 is built from 15 residues. The germline V gene has CDR1 SGHTA and CDR2 FQGNSA. Losses at the gene ends were 1 base for V and 6 bases for J; bases not matched to a gene: 5. In DNA form, the CDR3 reads TGTGCCAGCAGCTTAGGGCTAGCGGGGCATGATACGCAGTATTTT. This codes for CASSLGLAGHDTQYF.

This rearrangement joins TRBV4-3 to TRBJ1-1, with 8 bases lining up with TRBD1. Germline V gene data show CDR1 as LGHNA and CDR2 as YSLEER. The V gene end was trimmed by 4 bases and the J gene end by 1 base; junction bases not matched to a gene: 2. This CDR3 contains 14 residues. CDR3 DNA sequence: TGCGCCAGCAGCCGAGACAGGGGGAACACTGAAGCTTTCTTT. Amino acids: CASSRDRGNTEAFF.

This clone appeared a few times. V and J are TRBV30 and TRBJ2-3, with 9 bases matching TRBD2. V was pared by 3 bases and J by 5 bases, with 12 bases of the junction left unmatched. The length of the CDR3 is 16 residues. Per the germline V gene, CDR1 is GTSNPN and CDR2 is SVGIG (reference sequence). The CDR3 region is CAWSPGVAGAGDTQYF. The CDR3 DNA reads as TGTGCCTGGAGCCCCGGGGTAGCGGGGGCGGGAGATACGCAGTATTTT.

This clone was seen once. The chain has TRBV7-8 and TRBJ1-3, with D maybe TRBD1 (6 bases). CDR1 is SGHVS and CDR2 is FQNEAQ in the germline V gene. V lost 1 base to trimming and J lost 4 bases, with 14 bases between them. The CDR3 is 16 amino acids. CDR3 coding DNA: TGTGCCAGCAGCTTAGGGCCGACAGGCCCGGGAAACACCATATATTTT. This codes for CASSLGPTGPGNTIYF. Together with reference TRBV7-8 and TRBJ1-3, the CDR3 gives the full variable domain: GAGVSQSPRYKVAKRGQDVALRCDPISGHVSLFWYQQALGQGPEFLTYFQNEAQLDKSGLPSDRFFAERPEGSVSTLKIQRTQQEDSAVYLCASSLGPTGPGNTIYFGEGSWLTVV.

V and J are TRBV7-2 and TRBJ1-1, with 11 bases identical to TRBD1. This CDR3 is 16 amino acids long. The V segment lost 3 bases and the J segment 0 bases; nucleotides outside the gene matches: 3. Germline CDR1 and CDR2: SGHTA and FQGNSA. The CDR3 reads CASSLGTGGLNTEAFF. CDR3 nucleotides: TGTGCCAGCAGCTTGGGGACAGGGGGATTGAACACTGAAGCTTTCTTT.